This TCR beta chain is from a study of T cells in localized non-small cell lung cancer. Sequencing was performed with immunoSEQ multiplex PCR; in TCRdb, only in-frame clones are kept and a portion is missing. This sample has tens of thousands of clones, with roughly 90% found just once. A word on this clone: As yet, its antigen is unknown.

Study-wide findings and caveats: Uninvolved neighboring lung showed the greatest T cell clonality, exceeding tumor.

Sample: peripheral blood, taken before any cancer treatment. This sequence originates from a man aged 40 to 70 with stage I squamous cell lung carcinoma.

CDR3 in amino acids: CASSLAGVRGEEQYF. DNA for the CDR3: TGTGCCAGCAGCTTAGCCGGAGTACGCGGCGAGGAGCAGTACTTC. V gene TRBV7-2 combines with J gene TRBJ2-7; D not certain. This CDR3 is built from 15 residues. The germline CDR1 and CDR2 sequences are SGHTA and FQGNSA. V lost 0 bases and J lost 7, with 16 bases in between.